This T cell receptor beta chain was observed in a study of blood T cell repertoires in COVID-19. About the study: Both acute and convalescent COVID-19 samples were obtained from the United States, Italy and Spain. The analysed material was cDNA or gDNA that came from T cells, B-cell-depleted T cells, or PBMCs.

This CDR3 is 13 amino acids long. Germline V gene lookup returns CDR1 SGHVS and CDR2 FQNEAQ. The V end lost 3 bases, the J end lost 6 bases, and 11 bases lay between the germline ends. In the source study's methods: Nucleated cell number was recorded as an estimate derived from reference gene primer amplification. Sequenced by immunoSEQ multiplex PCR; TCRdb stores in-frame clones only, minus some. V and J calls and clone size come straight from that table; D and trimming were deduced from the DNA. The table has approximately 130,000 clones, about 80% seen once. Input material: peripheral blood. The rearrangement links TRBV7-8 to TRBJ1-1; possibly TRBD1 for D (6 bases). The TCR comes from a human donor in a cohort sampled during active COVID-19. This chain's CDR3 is CASSFTGLAEAFF. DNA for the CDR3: TGTGCCAGCAGCTTTACAGGGTTGGCTGAAGCTTTCTTT.